This T cell receptor (beta chain) was observed in a study of blood T cell repertoires in COVID-19. About the research overall: Material from acute and convalescent COVID-19 was sourced from the United States, Italy and Spain.

Some clones are missing from TCRdb's copy, which holds only in-frame ones; the method was immunoSEQ multiplex PCR. The sample includes 350,000 to 450,000 clones, roughly nine tenths of them seen just once. The CDR3 runs to 15 residues. V was pared by 5 bases and J by 1 base, with 14 bases between. CDR1 and CDR2 (germline): SGHTA, FQGTGA. This sequence joins TRBV7-3 and TRBJ1-1; no clear D. The origin of this receptor is a middle-aged man with acute or convalescent COVID-19. The sample comprised peripheral blood. Here the CDR3 reads CASSPSLGANTEAFF. CDR3 in DNA: TGTGCCAGCAGCCCCTCACTCGGAGCGAACACTGAAGCTTTCTTT.